These 17 T cell receptor beta chains originate from one sample sequenced in a study of T cell responses to AZD1222 COVID-19 vaccine. The protocol was immunoSEQ multiplex PCR, while the TCRdb copy is restricted to in-frame clones and leaves out a portion. The data show over 100,000 clones, around 87% seen once. This sample comprised peripheral blood, obtained on day 0 of AZD1222 vaccination. These receptors were taken from an adult in good health.

The chain employs TRBV30 and TRBJ1-4; D unresolved. CDR1 and CDR2 from the germline V gene are GTSNPN and SVGIG (reference sequence). The V gene lost 8 bases and the J gene lost 1 base, with 11 bases spanning the gap. This CDR3 has 13 amino acids. The DNA for the CDR3 is TGTGCCGGGATAAGTGGAACTAATGAAAAACTGTTTTTT. This encodes CAGISGTNEKLFF.

The chain recombines TRBV5-1 with TRBJ2-7, with D maybe TRBD1 (6 bases). This CDR3 comprises 15 residues. The V gene's germline CDR1 is SGHRS and CDR2 YFSETQ. V shed 0 bases and J shed 4 bases, with 14 bases lying between them. CDR3 protein: CASSLGGRGIYEQYF. The CDR3 DNA sequence: TGCGCCAGCAGCTTGGGTGGCAGGGGCATATACGAGCAGTACTTC.

The CDR3 coding sequence is TGTGCCACTCAGGAAACGCGTGACGGGGGAACAGATACGCAGTATTTT. It encodes CATQETRDGGTDTQYF. This chain joins TRBV24-1 and TRBJ2-3, with D perhaps TRBD2 (6 bases). This CDR3 is 16 amino acids long. CDR1 is KGHDR, CDR2 SFDVKD, per germline. The V and J ends lost 10 bases and 3 bases respectively, with 22 bases between them.

The chain employs TRBV28 and TRBJ2-5; D is possibly TRBD1 (6 bases). V lost 7 bases and J lost 5, with 14 bases in between. The CDR3 has 13 amino acids. Per germline, CDR1 MDHEN and CDR2 SYDVKM. For the CDR3, the DNA is TGTGCCAGCACCCCTGGGGGCGGGGAGACCCAGTACTTC. Amino acids: CASTPGGGETQYF.

The table lists this clone with a few counts. V usage is TRBV28 and J usage is TRBJ2-7; unclear D gene. CDR3 size: 14 residues. Germline CDR1 and CDR2: MDHEN and SYDVKM. V lost 7 bases to trimming and J lost 0 bases, with 13 bases between them. CDR3 nucleotide sequence: TGTGCCAGCACCCCTGATCCAGGCTCCTACGAGCAGTACTTC. Translated: CASTPDPGSYEQYF.

The chain employs TRBV30 and TRBJ1-2, with a tentative D call TRBD1 (5 bases). This CDR3 has 12 residues. With 3 bases removed from V and 4 bases from J, the gap between germline ends came to 9 bases. Germline V gene data show CDR1 as GTSNPN and CDR2 as SVGIG (reference sequence). CDR3 amino acids: CAWRRGLYGYTF. In DNA, the CDR3 is TGTGCCTGGAGGCGGGGACTCTATGGCTACACCTTC.

The rearrangement links TRBV19 to TRBJ1-5, with D perhaps matching TRBD1 (6 bases). Germline lookup yields CDR1 LNHDA and CDR2 SQIVND (reference sequence). The CDR3 extends over 13 amino acids. V shed 10 bases and J shed 0 bases, with 10 bases lying between them. Written as DNA, the CDR3 is TGTGCCACCGGGGACAATAGCAATCAGCCCCAGCATTTT. Its translation is CATGDNSNQPQHF.

The genes are TRBV11-2 and TRBJ1-1; no clear D. From germline, CDR1 is SGHAT and CDR2 FQNNGV. Trimming took off 0 bases at V and 7 bases at J, with 9 bases between the two ends. This CDR3 comprises 13 residues. In nucleotides, the CDR3 is TGTGCCAGCAGCTTAGATCTCTGGGGTGAAGCTTTCTTT. It translates to CASSLDLWGEAFF.

V gene TRBV7-2 combines with J gene TRBJ2-7, with D unclear. Germline CDR1 is SGHTA and CDR2 is FQGNSA. This CDR3 contains 12 residues. V dropped 0 bases and J dropped 3 bases, with 3 bases sitting between them. The CDR3 DNA follows: TGTGCCAGCAGCTTAGCTCGCTACGAGCAGTACTTC. Amino acid sequence: CASSLARYEQYF.

The V gene is TRBV28, the J gene TRBJ1-1; D gene ambiguous. Trimming took 6 bases from V and 0 from J, leaving 11 bases between them. Germline CDR1 reads MDHEN; CDR2 reads SYDVKM. This CDR3 contains 14 residues. CDR3 DNA sequence: TGTGCCAGCAGGCCAGGAGGCGTGAACACTGAAGCTTTCTTT. The encoded protein is CASRPGGVNTEAFF.

J is TRBJ2-7 and V is TRBV7-9, with D unclear. Trimming took off 1 base at V and 6 bases at J, with 7 bases between the two ends. The length of the CDR3 is 12 residues. Looked up from germline, CDR1 is SEHNR and CDR2 is FQNEAQ (reference sequence). This CDR3 reads CASSLGRPEQYF. The DNA of the CDR3 is TGTGCCAGCAGCTTAGGGCGCCCCGAGCAGTACTTC.

The chain uses TRBV2 and TRBJ2-6, with D possibly TRBD2 on 6 matching bases. Germline V gene sequence: CDR1 SNHLY, CDR2 FYNNEI. This CDR3 contains 15 residues. V lost 7 bases, J lost 0 bases, and 10 bases lay in between. The CDR3, as DNA: TGTGCCAGCACCGGGGAGGTCTCTGGGGCCAACGTCCTGACTTTC. This codes for CASTGEVSGANVLTF.

The V call is TRBV5-5, the J call TRBJ1-2; D call uncertain. The CDR3 sequence is 15 residues long. The V gene's germline CDR1 is SGHKS and CDR2 YYEKEE (reference sequence). V lost 3 bases and J lost 2, with 14 bases in between. CDR3 DNA sequence: TGTGCCAGCAGCTCCAATAAAATATGGAACTATGGCTACACCTTC. This gives the protein CASSSNKIWNYGYTF. The full variable domain, rest sourced from reference TRBV5-5 and TRBJ1-2, is DAGVTQSPTHLIKTRGQQVTLRCSPISGHKSVSWYQQVLGQGPQFIFQYYEKEERGRGNFPDRFSARQFPNYSSELNVNALLLGDSALYLCASSSNKIWNYGYTFGSGTRLTVV.

The J gene is TRBJ1-2, the V gene TRBV6-5; TRBD1 might be the D (5 bases). The V end lost 5 bases, the J end lost 6 bases, and 16 bases lay between the germline ends. Germline CDR1 and CDR2: MNHEY and SVGAGI. This CDR3 has 14 amino acids. CDR3 DNA sequence: TGTGCCAGCAGTCTGGCAGGTCGGGGGGATGGCTACACCTTC. Translation: CASSLAGRGDGYTF.

This sequence joins TRBV23-1 and TRBJ2-7, with TRBD1 as a possible D gene (5 bases). TRBV23-1 is annotated as an ORF whose role is uncertain. The CDR3 is 14 residues long. V was clipped by 5 bases and J by 1 base, with 12 bases between them. CDR3 protein: CASSTRKGSYEQYF. CDR3 bases: TGCGCCAGCAGTACAAGAAAGGGGTCCTACGAGCAGTACTTC.

The rearrangement uses TRBV11-3 and TRBJ2-3, with D possibly being TRBD1 (6 bases). Per the germline V gene, CDR1 is SGHNT and CDR2 is YENEEA. The CDR3 sequence is 13 residues long. Between the trimmed V and J ends, which lost 5 bases and 4 bases, there was a span of 10 bases. CDR3 sequence: CASSTRQADTQYF. Here the CDR3 DNA reads TGTGCCAGCAGCACCCGACAGGCAGATACGCAGTATTTT.

This chain links TRBV11-2 with TRBJ2-7, with 7 bases fitting TRBD1. Germline CDR1 is SGHAT and CDR2 is FQNNGV. V lost 3 bases and J lost 3; bases outside the gene matches: 8. CDR3 length equals 15 residues. In DNA form, the CDR3 reads TGTGCCAGCAGCTTCCAGGGGGTGCAAAACTACGAGCAGTACTTC. Encoded protein: CASSFQGVQNYEQYF.